Listed here are 21 T cell receptor beta chains from one sample, sequenced in a study of siplizumab effects on memory and regulatory T cells. Assay: immunoSEQ multiplex PCR; the TCRdb copy retains only in-frame clones and omits some. Of tens of thousands of clones detected, around 89% appear once; the ten largest clones hold around 0.25%. The source material was naive CD4+ T cells sorted from blood. Receptors originate from a human donor in good health.

A word on this clone: At the DNA level, this CDR3 is encoded by other sequences in the same sample as well. This chain links TRBV5-1 with TRBJ2-3; no firm D call. Germline-derived CDR1 and CDR2 are SGHRS and YFSETQ. V was trimmed by 0 bases and J by 1 base, leaving 3 bases between them. The CDR3 is 13 amino acids. CDR3 residues: CASSLGGTDTQYF. In DNA, the CDR3 is TGCGCCAGCAGCTTGGGAGGCACAGATACGCAGTATTTT.

The V and J genes are TRBV28 and TRBJ1-1; D perhaps matches TRBD1 (6 bases). Trimming shortened V by 3 bases and J by 8 bases, and 10 bases separated the two germline ends. The CDR3 loop spans 12 amino acids. Germline V gives CDR1 MDHEN, CDR2 SYDVKM. CDR3: CASSFPDREAFF. The CDR3 coding sequence is TGTGCCAGCAGTTTCCCTGACAGGGAAGCTTTCTTT.

This clone has just a few counts. The gene calls are TRBV6-1 and TRBJ1-2; D not resolved. The CDR3 is 15 amino acids. V shed 0 bases and J shed 0 bases, with 8 bases lying between them. The V gene's germline CDR1 is MNHNS and CDR2 SASEGT. Written as DNA, the CDR3 is TGTGCCAGCAGTGAAGCCGCGGCAGCTAACTATGGCTACACCTTC. It translates to CASSEAAAANYGYTF.

The chain joins TRBV20-1 to TRBJ1-1; no clear D gene. Germline V gene sequence: CDR1 DFQATT, CDR2 SNEGSKA (reference sequence). The CDR3 contains 11 residues. V lost 5 bases, J lost 6 bases, and 10 bases lay in between. CDR3 sequence: CSAWPGSEAFF. CDR3 bases: TGCAGTGCTTGGCCGGGCTCTGAAGCTTTCTTT.

This chain connects TRBV6-5 to TRBJ2-3; D gene uncertain. This CDR3 contains 14 residues. The ends were cut back, 0 bases at V and 8 bases at J, with 12 bases in the middle. Germline CDR1 MNHEY, CDR2 SVGAGI. The CDR3 loop is CASSYSSPLSTQYF. The CDR3, as DNA: TGTGCCAGCAGTTACTCGAGCCCCCTCAGTACGCAGTATTTT.

The rearrangement uses TRBV19 and TRBJ2-1; D might be TRBD2 (5 bases). The V end was cut by 1 base, the J end by 9 bases, with 13 bases between. The germline V gene has CDR1 LNHDA and CDR2 SQIVND (reference sequence). The CDR3 is 14 amino acids. CDR3 sequence (DNA): TGTGCCAGTAGTATAGGGCTACTCGAGGGTGAGCAGTTCTTC. It codes for CASSIGLLEGEQFF.

This clone was picked up one time. This sequence joins TRBV7-2 and TRBJ2-2; D is possibly TRBD1 or TRBD2 (6 bases each). The CDR3 extends over 15 amino acids. Germline values: CDR1 SGHTA, CDR2 FQGNSA. V lost 7 bases and J lost 3, with 15 bases in between. The CDR3 DNA follows: TGTGCCAGCATCTCGGGGGCGCGGGACACCGGGGAGCTGTTTTTT. Its protein product is CASISGARDTGELFF.

Here the CDR3 reads CASSYSRAGDYGYTF. DNA for the CDR3: TGTGCCAGCAGTTACTCGAGGGCAGGGGACTATGGCTACACCTTC. This chain connects TRBV6-5 to TRBJ1-2, with D tentatively TRBD1 (6 bases). Trimming took off 0 bases at V and 3 bases at J, with 11 bases between the two ends. The CDR3 is made up of 15 amino acids. Per the germline V gene, CDR1 is MNHEY and CDR2 is SVGAGI.

The chain joins TRBV5-4 to TRBJ2-3, with a possible D match to TRBD2 (5 bases). V was trimmed by 4 bases and J by 4 bases, leaving 13 bases between them. This CDR3 is 14 amino acids long. Per germline, CDR1 SGHNT and CDR2 YYREEE (reference sequence). The CDR3 loop reads CASSPASKPDTQYF. CDR3 nucleotides: TGTGCCAGCAGCCCAGCTAGCAAACCAGATACGCAGTATTTT.

The chain recombines TRBV4-1 with TRBJ2-3, with TRBD2 as a possible D gene (5 bases). This CDR3 has 18 amino acids. V was cut by 1 base and J by 1 base, with 18 bases left in between. Per the germline V gene, CDR1 is MGHRA and CDR2 is YSYEKL. The CDR3 reads CASSQGPRLPEGTDTQYF. The CDR3, as DNA: TGCGCCAGCAGCCAAGGCCCCCGACTACCAGAGGGCACAGATACGCAGTATTTT.

CDR3 DNA: TGTGCAACCGGACTAGCGGGAGAGGAGACCCAGTACTTC. Protein: CATGLAGEETQYF. The rearrangement uses TRBV30 and TRBJ2-5, with 13 nucleotides matching TRBD2. Germline CDR1 is GTSNPN and CDR2 is SVGIG (reference sequence). The CDR3 covers 13 residues.

This chain joins TRBV9 and TRBJ1-2; no definite D call. This CDR3 spans 15 amino acids. V shed 0 bases and J shed 0 bases, with 9 bases lying between them. Germline assignment: CDR1 SGDLS and CDR2 YYNGEE. The DNA of the CDR3 is TGTGCCAGCAGCGTAGGTAGCATCGCTAACTATGGCTACACCTTC. Amino acid sequence: CASSVGSIANYGYTF. Using reference TRBV9 and TRBJ1-2 for the parts outside the CDR3, the full variable domain is DSGVTQTPKHLITATGQRVTLRCSPRSGDLSVYWYQQSLDQGLQFLIQYYNGEERAKGNILERFSAQQFPDLHSELNLSSLELGDSALYFCASSVGSIANYGYTFGSGTRLTVV.

The V and J genes are TRBV28 and TRBJ2-7; 8 bases map to TRBD2. V was clipped by 4 bases and J by 4 bases; unmatched bases: 12. This CDR3 spans 16 amino acids. Germline CDR1 reads MDHEN; CDR2 reads SYDVKM. CDR3 sequence: CASSSPVAGFSYEQYF. The CDR3 DNA sequence: TGTGCCAGCAGTTCGCCCGTAGCGGGATTCTCGTACGAGCAGTACTTC.

The rearrangement links TRBV11-3 to TRBJ2-1; 10 nucleotides line up with TRBD2. The germline V gene has CDR1 SGHNT and CDR2 YENEEA. This CDR3 is 18 amino acids long. Germline trimming cut 1 base from V and 1 base from J; bases unmatched to any gene: 7. The CDR3 DNA is TGTGCCAGCAGCTTAGTAGCGGGAGGCGACCTATCCTACAATGAGCAGTTCTTC. This codes for CASSLVAGGDLSYNEQFF.

This chain uses TRBV7-2 with TRBJ1-5; D call uncertain. The V end lost 0 bases, the J end lost 0 bases, and 12 bases lay between the germline ends. Germline CDR1 SGHTA, CDR2 FQGNSA. The CDR3 length is 17 residues. DNA for the CDR3: TGTGCCAGCAGCTTAGCGCCAAGGCCCCGTAGCAATCAGCCCCAGCATTTT. This codes for CASSLAPRPRSNQPQHF.

This rearrangement joins TRBV5-1 to TRBJ2-5; D is perhaps TRBD2 (5 bases). Per germline, CDR1 SGHRS and CDR2 YFSETQ. V was shortened by 5 bases and J by 2 bases, with 16 bases between the two germline ends. CDR3 length: 15 residues. CDR3 loop: CASSSTAERQETQYF. The CDR3 DNA is TGCGCCAGCAGTTCAACAGCGGAGAGGCAAGAGACCCAGTACTTC.

The rearrangement uses TRBV6-5 and TRBJ2-7; 10 bases map to TRBD1. Trimming took 1 base from V and 2 from J; bases not matched to a gene: 5. This CDR3 is built from 16 residues. Germline V lookup: CDR1 MNHEY, CDR2 SVGAGI. The CDR3 DNA follows: TGTGCCAGCAGTTACTTAAGGACAGGGGGTCCCTACGAGCAGTACTTC. This codes for CASSYLRTGGPYEQYF.

The chain links TRBV5-6 to TRBJ2-7, with D perhaps matching TRBD1 (6 bases). V was clipped by 2 bases and J by 2 bases, with 17 bases between them. This CDR3 is 16 amino acids long. Germline V gene data show CDR1 as SGHDT and CDR2 as YYEEEE. The CDR3 is CASSFNPGQNPYEQYF. The CDR3 DNA is TGTGCCAGCAGCTTCAACCCGGGACAAAATCCCTACGAGCAGTACTTC. Combining the CDR3 with reference TRBV5-6 and TRBJ2-7 gives the whole variable domain DAGVTQSPTHLIKTRGQQVTLRCSPKSGHDTVSWYQQALGQGPQFIFQYYEEEERQRGNFPDRFSGHQFPNYSSELNVNALLLGDSALYLCASSFNPGQNPYEQYFGPGTRLTVT.

A single count supports this clone. This sequence joins TRBV25-1 and TRBJ2-7, with 7 bases fitting TRBD2. Germline CDR1 and CDR2: MGHDK and SYGVNS. This CDR3 spans 15 amino acids. After removal of 3 bases from V and 0 bases from J, the junction contained 5 bases not matched to a gene. The CDR3 DNA is TGTGCCAGCAGTGAGGTGGGGGGGAGCTCCTACGAGCAGTACTTC. It yields the protein CASSEVGGSSYEQYF.

The chain is built from TRBV19 and TRBJ1-2; tentatively, D is TRBD1 (5 bases). Germline CDR1 LNHDA, CDR2 SQIVND (reference sequence). V was clipped by 3 bases and J by 8 bases, with 16 bases between them. The CDR3 has 14 amino acids. The DNA of the CDR3 is TGTGCCAGTAGTATGTTGGGGGTCCGGGGCGGCTACACCTTC. Its translation: CASSMLGVRGGYTF.

V is TRBV27 and J is TRBJ1-1; D possibly corresponds to TRBD1 (5 bases). The V gene lost 7 bases and the J gene lost 5 bases, with 11 bases spanning the gap. Germline CDR1 reads MNHEY; CDR2 reads SMNVEV (reference sequence). The CDR3 extends over 12 amino acids. CDR3 sequence reads: CASISGGTEAFF. CDR3 coding DNA: TGTGCCAGCATCTCTGGGGGGACTGAAGCTTTCTTT.